One sample yielded the 9 T cell receptor beta chains listed below, sequenced in a study of identical twins. From the 5' RACE reads, TCRdb called clonotypes with MiXCR, one entry per CDR3 protein. The table lists around 1.7 million distinct CDR3 sequences, 25% to 35% of them singletons. The specimen sequenced was cord blood. Every receptor here comes from a newborn girl in good health.

The J gene is TRBJ2-7, the V gene TRBV12-3 or TRBV12-4, with 11 positions matching TRBD2. V dropped 5 bases and J dropped 7; count of bases not matched to a gene: 19. CDR3 length equals 18 residues. The CDR3 loop is CASSLIQLAGETYNEQYF. The CDR3 coding sequence is TGTGCCAGCAGTCTAATACAACTAGCGGGGGAAACCTACAATGAGCAGTACTTC.

The table lists this clonotype with a few counts. The chain couples TRBV20-1 to TRBJ2-3; 8 positions agree with TRBD1. V lost 5 bases and J lost 0; bases outside the gene matches: 16. Looked up from germline, CDR1 is DFQATT and CDR2 is SNEGSKA (reference sequence). The CDR3 spans 18 residues. The CDR3 here is CSAPGYGQGPASTDTQYF. The CDR3 DNA reads TGCAGTGCTCCGGGATATGGACAGGGACCGGCGAGCACAGATACGCAGTATTTT.

This clonotype has only a few counts. This chain joins TRBV19 and TRBJ2-7, with no clear D. This CDR3 spans 13 amino acids. V dropped 4 bases and J dropped 3 bases, with 10 bases sitting between them. Germline V CDR1 and CDR2: LNHDA, SQIVND (reference sequence). Here the CDR3 DNA reads TGTGCCAGTAGTACCGGAATCTTCTACGAGCAGTACTTC. Translating gives CASSTGIFYEQYF.

About this clonotype itself: Given a much more abundant clone one base away, this may be a read error. The CDR3: CAIKRQANYGYTF. The CDR3 region has the DNA TGTGCCATCAAGAGACAGGCTAACTATGGCTACACCTTC. V usage is TRBV10-3 and J usage is TRBJ1-2; D is possibly TRBD1 (6 bases). The V end was cut by 7 bases, the J end by 0 bases, with 9 bases between. From germline, CDR1 is ENHRY and CDR2 SYGVKD. The CDR3 totals 13 residues.

The rearrangement links TRBV12-3 or TRBV12-4 to TRBJ2-5; 9 positions agree with TRBD1. Trimming took 4 bases from V and 13 from J; bases not matched to a gene: 10. The length of the CDR3 is 13 residues. The CDR3 nucleotides read TGTGCCAGCAGTTGGACACCGGGACAGGGTCTGTACTTC. Translated: CASSWTPGQGLYF.

This clonotype has ten or more counts. The J gene is TRBJ2-3, the V gene TRBV20-1, with D possibly being TRBD1 (6 bases). Germline V gene sequence: CDR1 DFQATT, CDR2 SNEGSKA (reference sequence). CDR3 length: 17 residues. The V end was cut by 1 base, the J end by 3 bases, with 20 bases between. The CDR3 DNA reads as TGCAGTGCTAGAGTGCTACGGACAGTTTCCTGGACAGATACGCAGTATTTT. Residues: CSARVLRTVSWTDTQYF.

The chain has TRBV9 and TRBJ2-3; D gene uncertain. The CDR3 totals 12 residues. Trimming pared 1 base from V and 6 bases from J, leaving 6 bases between. Germline-derived CDR1 and CDR2 are SGDLS and YYNGEE. The CDR3 DNA is TGTGCCAGCAGCGTACACGGGGATACGCAGTATTTT. Protein: CASSVHGDTQYF.

The chain combines TRBV4-1 with TRBJ2-4; TRBD2 agrees at 7 bases. In germline, CDR1 is MGHRA, CDR2 YSYEKL. J was trimmed by 4 bases and V by 4 bases; bases with no gene match: 10. The CDR3 extends over 16 amino acids. The CDR3 bases are TGCGCCAGCAGCCCCTCGGGGGGTCGGGGTAAAAACATTCAGTACTTC. This translates into CASSPSGGRGKNIQYF.

The rearrangement links TRBV24-1 to TRBJ2-1; D is unclear. V gave up 1 base and J gave up 9 bases, with 6 bases separating them. The CDR3 spans 12 residues. The germline V gene has CDR1 KGHDR and CDR2 SFDVKD. Here the CDR3 DNA reads TGTGCCACCAGTGATTTTTTTGGTGAGCAGTTCTTC. Translating gives CATSDFFGEQFF.